These 30 T cell receptor beta chains were sequenced from one sample in a study of T cell repertoires in cytomegalovirus infection. TCRdb itself ran the reads through MiXCR, one entry per CDR3 protein. Of 150,000 to 200,000 distinct CDR3 sequences in the sample, 15% to 20% were seen once. Sequenced sample: CD8+ T cells from PBMCs. Receptor source: a human donor in good health (CMV status not recorded). Some clones in this sample may be carry-over from other donors' samples.

J is TRBJ2-7 and V is TRBV7-9; TRBD2 matches 9 bases. The CDR3 sequence is 16 residues long. V trimming: 5 bases; J trimming: 1 base; junction bases outside the gene matches: 9. Germline lookup yields CDR1 SEHNR and CDR2 FQNEAQ (reference sequence). The CDR3 loop is CASSPREREESYEQYF. In nucleotides, the CDR3 is TGTGCCAGCAGCCCCCGGGAGCGGGAGGAATCCTACGAGCAGTACTTC.

This clonotype turned up a few times. The J gene is TRBJ1-1, the V gene TRBV7-9; maybe TRBD1 (5 bases). This CDR3 contains 15 residues. CDR1 is SEHNR, CDR2 FQNEAQ, per germline (reference sequence). The germline V and J ends were trimmed by 1 base and 1 base, with 10 bases remaining between them. The CDR3 sequence is CASSLVTGRNTEAFF. For the CDR3, the DNA is TGTGCCAGCAGCTTAGTGACGGGACGGAACACTGAAGCTTTCTTT.

This clonotype has more than one count but fewer than ten. CDR3 bases: TGTGCCAGCAGCCAAGAGGGTAGCGGGAGGTTGTTGGGAGAGACCCAGTACTTC. It yields the protein CASSQEGSGRLLGETQYF. This chain joins TRBV4-2 and TRBJ2-5; 10 bases are shared with TRBD2. The CDR3 length is 18 residues. Germline loops: CDR1 LGHNA, CDR2 YNFKEQ. V lost 0 bases and J lost 4; bases outside the gene matches: 11.

CDR3 in amino acids: CASSLSGIYNEQFF. The CDR3 DNA reads as TGTGCCAGCAGCCTATCGGGGATCTACAATGAGCAGTTCTTC. The genes are TRBV7-8 and TRBJ2-1, with a tentative D call TRBD2 (5 bases). From germline, CDR1 is SGHVS and CDR2 FQNEAQ. The CDR3 runs 14 residues. V was clipped by 5 bases and J by 3 bases, with 11 bases between them.

The table lists this clonotype with a few counts. CDR3 sequence reads: CASSFIMYEQYF. The CDR3 region has the DNA TGTGCCAGCAGTTTTATCATGTACGAGCAGTACTTC. The chain carries TRBV28 and TRBJ2-7; D unclear. This CDR3 is 12 amino acids long. The germline CDR1 and CDR2 sequences are MDHEN and SYDVKM. V was trimmed by 3 bases and J by 4 bases, leaving 7 bases between them.

As for this clonotype: In this CDR3 the conserved last residue, phenylalanine or tryptophan, is missing, so a read error is likely. The V and J genes are TRBV7-9 and TRBJ2-5, with D possibly matching TRBD1 (8 bases). Germline V gene sequence: CDR1 SEHNR, CDR2 FQNEAQ (reference sequence). V lost 6 bases to trimming and J lost 5 bases, with 16 bases between them. The CDR3 has 14 residues. CDR3 DNA: TGTGCCAGCAGACCTGACAGGGGAGGGGAGACCCAGTACATC. Its protein product is CASRPDRGGETQYI.

This clonotype was recorded at least ten times. The V gene is TRBV7-3, the J gene TRBJ1-1; 8 bases align to TRBD1. Germline V lookup: CDR1 SGHTA, CDR2 FQGTGA. The CDR3 sequence is 15 residues long. Trimming cost V 5 bases and J 3 bases; bases outside gene matches: 8. The CDR3 DNA reads as TGTGCCAGCAGCAACCGGACAGGGCGGTACACTGAAGCTTTCTTT. Its translation: CASSNRTGRYTEAFF.

In its sample, this clonotype was seen a few times. V gene TRBV25-1 combines with J gene TRBJ2-2; D gene uncertain. Germline CDR1 is MGHDK and CDR2 is SYGVNS. The CDR3 is made up of 15 amino acids. Trimming left V 5 bases short and J 2 bases short, with 12 bases between. The CDR3 bases are TGTGCCAGCAGTCGGACGGCGGCCAACACCGGGGAGCTGTTTTTT. Encoded protein: CASSRTAANTGELFF.

The gene calls are TRBV2 and TRBJ1-1; 8 bases map to TRBD1. J was trimmed by 7 bases and V by 7 bases; bases with no gene match: 8. The CDR3 loop spans 13 amino acids. Germline-derived CDR1 and CDR2 are SNHLY and FYNNEI. CDR3 in amino acids: CASIGQGASEAFF. The CDR3 nucleotides read TGTGCCAGCATCGGGCAGGGGGCTAGTGAAGCTTTCTTT.

CDR3 nucleotides: TGTGCCACCGGGTCGGAGGAGTATGGCTACACCTTC. This translates into CATGSEEYGYTF. The chain has TRBV24-1 and TRBJ1-2; D gene unclear. Germline CDR1 and CDR2: KGHDR and SFDVKD. V lost 9 bases and J lost 5, with 12 bases in between. The CDR3 length is 12 residues.

The chain combines TRBV6-1 with TRBJ2-1; a possible D gene is TRBD2 (6 bases). Between the trimmed V and J ends, which lost 5 bases and 0 bases, there was a span of 14 bases. Germline V gives CDR1 MNHNS, CDR2 SASEGT. The CDR3 is 16 amino acids. CDR3 bases: TGTGCCAGCAGTAAGGGGACTGGTAGCTCCTACAATGAGCAGTTCTTC. Its translation: CASSKGTGSSYNEQFF.

The chain combines TRBV6-1 with TRBJ1-2; tentative D call: TRBD1 (5 bases). Deletions cut 4 bases from V and 7 bases from J, with 25 bases between. The CDR3 spans 17 residues. Germline loops: CDR1 MNHNS, CDR2 SASEGT. Here the CDR3 DNA reads TGTGCCAGCAGTGCTCTTTGGGCCCAGAAAAGAAGGGGTGGCTACACCTTC. Translating gives CASSALWAQKRRGGYTF.

The gene calls are TRBV7-9 and TRBJ1-2; D unresolved. Germline V gene data show CDR1 as SEHNR and CDR2 as FQNEAQ (reference sequence). Trimming took off 2 bases at V and 6 bases at J, with 10 bases between the two ends. This CDR3 has 13 amino acids. The CDR3 nucleotides read TGTGCCAGCAGCTTATTCCAGGCGAATGGCTACACCTTC. Encoded protein: CASSLFQANGYTF.

This clonotype was counted between two and nine times. The chain is built from TRBV6-2 or TRBV6-3 and TRBJ2-7; D gene uncertain. The CDR3 sequence is 16 residues long. Germline CDR1 is MNHEY and CDR2 is SVGEGT. The ends were cut back, 0 bases at V and 5 bases at J, with 17 bases in the middle. The CDR3 DNA is TGTGCCAGCAGTTACTCGGTCCAAGTTTTCTTCAACGAGCAGTACTTC. This codes for CASSYSVQVFFNEQYF.

This clonotype has just one count. This chain uses TRBV6-2 or TRBV6-3 with TRBJ2-5; 9 bases match TRBD2. Trimming cost V 7 bases and J 0 bases; bases outside gene matches: 3. The germline V gene has CDR1 MNHEY and CDR2 SVGEGT. The CDR3 loop spans 14 amino acids. The CDR3 loop reads CASKTSGYQETQYF. The CDR3 region has the DNA TGTGCCAGCAAGACTAGCGGCTACCAAGAGACCCAGTACTTC.

The chain recombines TRBV5-6 with TRBJ2-1, with unresolved D. V lost 3 bases and J 12 bases, leaving 16 bases between the germline ends. Germline V gives CDR1 SGHDT, CDR2 YYEEEE. This CDR3 is built from 13 residues. This chain's CDR3 is CASSSMPPAGQFF. The CDR3 DNA reads TGTGCCAGCAGCTCCATGCCCCCCGCAGGGCAGTTCTTC.

In its sample, this clonotype was seen once. J is TRBJ2-7 and V is TRBV20-1; no definite D call. In germline, CDR1 is DFQATT, CDR2 SNEGSKA (reference sequence). The V end was cut by 4 bases, the J end by 4 bases, with 14 bases between. The CDR3 runs to 13 residues. The DNA for the CDR3 is TGCAGTGCTACCCCAACGTCGAGATACGAGCAGTACTTC. Its translation: CSATPTSRYEQYF.

The chain employs TRBV29-1 and TRBJ1-1; D gene unclear. Germline CDR1 reads SQVTM; CDR2 reads ANQGSEA. The CDR3 totals 11 residues. Trimming pared 3 bases from V and 5 bases from J, leaving 7 bases between. In DNA form, the CDR3 reads TGCAGCGTTGATGGGAGGACTGAAGCTTTCTTT. Encoded protein: CSVDGRTEAFF. Combining the CDR3 with reference TRBV29-1 and TRBJ1-1 gives the whole variable domain SAVISQKPSRDICQRGTSLTIQCQVDSQVTMMFWYRQQPGQSLTLIATANQGSEATYESGFVIDKFPISRPNLTFSTLTVSNMSPEDSSIYLCSVDGRTEAFFGQGTRLTVV.

The rearrangement uses TRBV2 and TRBJ2-7; TRBD1 might be the D (6 bases). CDR3 length: 12 residues. The V end was cut by 9 bases, the J end by 3 bases, with 12 bases between. CDR1 and CDR2 (germline): SNHLY, FYNNEI. The CDR3 nucleotides are TGTGCCAGACAGGGAAGCGACTACGAGCAGTACTTC. As protein: CARQGSDYEQYF.

The gene calls are TRBV7-6 and TRBJ1-4; 8 bases agree with TRBD1. Germline CDR1 SGHVS, CDR2 FNYEAQ. The trim removed 3 bases at V and 3 bases at J, leaving 3 bases unmatched. This CDR3 comprises 15 residues. The CDR3 sequence is CASSFRGLSNEKLFF. The CDR3 DNA is TGTGCCAGCAGCTTCAGGGGGCTGTCTAATGAAAAACTGTTTTTT.

This clonotype was recorded a few times. The chain couples TRBV29-1 to TRBJ2-3; D unresolved. The CDR3 covers 10 residues. Looked up from germline, CDR1 is SQVTM and CDR2 is ANQGSEA. V was shortened by 6 bases and J by 6 bases, with 7 bases between the two germline ends. CDR3 in amino acids: CSVLKDTQYF. DNA for the CDR3: TGCAGCGTGCTTAAGGATACGCAGTATTTT.

For this clonotype: A much more abundant neighbour one base away suggests this may be a read error. The rearrangement links TRBV7-2 to TRBJ2-5, with 9 bases aligning to TRBD2. Per germline, CDR1 SGHTA and CDR2 FQGNSA. The CDR3 extends over 15 amino acids. As DNA, the CDR3 is TGTGCCAGCAGCTTAGGCGGGGGGGCTGGAGAGACCCAGCACTTC. Amino acid sequence: CASSLGGGAGETQHF.

V usage is TRBV7-2 and J usage is TRBJ2-3, with D perhaps TRBD2 (5 bases). Germline lookup yields CDR1 SGHTA and CDR2 FQGNSA. The CDR3 runs 16 residues. V lost 1 base to trimming and J lost 3 bases, with 14 bases between them. CDR3 nucleotide sequence: TGTGCCAGCAGCTTAGTTCCTAGCAGGAGTACAGATACGCAGTATTTT. This translates into CASSLVPSRSTDTQYF.

In its sample, this clonotype was seen a few times. V usage is TRBV6-2 or TRBV6-3 and J usage is TRBJ2-1; D gene ambiguous. Germline-derived CDR1 and CDR2 are MNHEY and SVGEGT. The germline V and J ends were trimmed by 7 bases and 7 bases, with 20 bases remaining between them. There are 15 residues in the CDR3. CDR3 sequence: CASIHTLAGVNEQFF. CDR3 in DNA: TGTGCCAGCATCCACACCCTGGCTGGGGTTAATGAGCAGTTCTTC.

The gene calls are TRBV5-1 and TRBJ1-4; TRBD1 agrees at 11 bases. Germline lookup yields CDR1 SGHRS and CDR2 YFSETQ. This CDR3 has 16 amino acids. Germline trimming cut 4 bases from V and 7 bases from J; bases unmatched to any gene: 9. CDR3 sequence (DNA): TGCGCCAGCAGCCCTGGGACAGGGGGTTACGGTGAAAAACTGTTTTTT. It specifies CASSPGTGGYGEKLFF.

The sample holds many counts of this clonotype. V gene TRBV7-8 combines with J gene TRBJ2-5; D is uncertain. The CDR3 covers 14 residues. Trimming stripped 5 bases from V and 1 base from J, with 11 bases between. CDR1 SGHVS and CDR2 FQNEAQ come from the germline V gene. In nucleotides, the CDR3 is TGTGCCAGCAGCCTCACCTACAGCCAAGAGACCCAGTACTTC. This gives the protein CASSLTYSQETQYF.

The sample holds a few counts of this clonotype. The chain is built from TRBV28 and TRBJ1-2, with a tentative D call TRBD1 (6 bases). V was clipped by 1 base and J by 3 bases, with 15 bases between them. This CDR3 is 16 amino acids long. CDR1 is MDHEN, CDR2 SYDVKM, per germline. CDR3 nucleotides: TGTGCCAGCAGTTTATCCGAGGTCGGGGGCTACTATGGCTACACCTTC. Its translation: CASSLSEVGGYYGYTF.

This clonotype was seen ten or more times. The chain joins TRBV7-8 to TRBJ2-7, with a tentative D call TRBD1 (6 bases). Trimming pared 7 bases from V and 5 bases from J, leaving 12 bases between. This CDR3 is 12 amino acids long. The germline V gene encodes CDR1 SGHVS and CDR2 FQNEAQ. This CDR3 is CASIHTGNEQYF. The DNA of the CDR3 is TGTGCCAGCATCCACACAGGGAACGAGCAGTACTTC.

CDR3 in amino acids: CASSFADRDGYTF. In nucleotides, the CDR3 is TGTGCCAGCAGTTTCGCTGACAGGGACGGCTACACCTTC. This chain joins TRBV6-6 and TRBJ1-2; 7 bases align to TRBD1. CDR3 length equals 13 residues. Losses at the gene ends were 4 bases for V and 8 bases for J; bases not matched to a gene: 7. The germline V gene has CDR1 MNHNY and CDR2 SVGAGI (reference sequence).

This clonotype has only a few counts. The chain links TRBV7-9 to TRBJ2-1; 8 nucleotides match TRBD2. The junction had 5 bases not matched to a gene; V was cut back by 5 bases and J by 2 bases. Germline V gene lookup returns CDR1 SEHNR and CDR2 FQNEAQ (reference sequence). The CDR3 totals 15 residues. The CDR3 region is CASSPTAGAYNEQFF. The CDR3 nucleotides are TGTGCCAGCAGCCCAACAGCGGGAGCCTACAATGAGCAGTTCTTC.